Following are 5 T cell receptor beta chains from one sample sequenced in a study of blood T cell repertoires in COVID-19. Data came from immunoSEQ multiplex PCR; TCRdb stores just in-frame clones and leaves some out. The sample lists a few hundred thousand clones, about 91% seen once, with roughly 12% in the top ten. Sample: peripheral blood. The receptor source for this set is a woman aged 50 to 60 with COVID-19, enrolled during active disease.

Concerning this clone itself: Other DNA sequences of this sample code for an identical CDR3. The CDR3, as DNA: TGCGCCAGCAGCCCTACGTCGACAGATACGCAGTATTTT. Translating gives CASSPTSTDTQYF. This chain connects TRBV4-1 to TRBJ2-3; D is unclear. V was cut by 4 bases and J by 3 bases, with 8 bases left in between. Per the germline V gene, CDR1 is MGHRA and CDR2 is YSYEKL. The CDR3 runs 13 residues.

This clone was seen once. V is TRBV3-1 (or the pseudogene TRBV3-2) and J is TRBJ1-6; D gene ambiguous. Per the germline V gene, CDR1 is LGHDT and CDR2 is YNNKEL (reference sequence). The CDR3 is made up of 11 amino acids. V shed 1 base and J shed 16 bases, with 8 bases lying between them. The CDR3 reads CASSQARKLHF. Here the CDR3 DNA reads TGTGCCAGCAGCCAAGCGAGGAAGCTCCACTTT.

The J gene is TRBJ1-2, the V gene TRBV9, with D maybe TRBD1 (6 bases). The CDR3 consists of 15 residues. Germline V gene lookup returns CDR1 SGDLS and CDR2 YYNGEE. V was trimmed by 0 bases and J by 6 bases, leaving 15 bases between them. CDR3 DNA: TGTGCCAGCAGCGTAGAAACGGACAGCTCGGATGGCTACACCTTC. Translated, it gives CASSVETDSSDGYTF.

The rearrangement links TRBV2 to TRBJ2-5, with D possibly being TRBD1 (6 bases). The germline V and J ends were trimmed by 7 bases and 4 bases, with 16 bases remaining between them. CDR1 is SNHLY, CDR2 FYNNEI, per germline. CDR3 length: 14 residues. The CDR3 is CASKGQLGGETQYF. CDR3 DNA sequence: TGTGCCAGCAAGGGCCAACTAGGGGGAGAGACCCAGTACTTC.

The CDR3 DNA is TGTGCCAGTAGTATAGGTGCAGGGTGGGGCGAGCAGTACTTC. Protein: CASSIGAGWGEQYF. This chain links TRBV19 with TRBJ2-7, with D perhaps matching TRBD1 (5 bases). In germline, CDR1 is LNHDA, CDR2 SQIVND (reference sequence). V lost 1 base, J lost 6 bases, and 13 bases lay in between. The CDR3 is made up of 14 amino acids.